These 7 T cell receptor beta chains came from one sample sequenced in a study of beta chain features in type 1 diabetes. General study points: Shortening of TCRB CDR3s, moderate but significant, appeared in all four CD4+ subsets of Type 1 diabetes patients.

The sequenced template was cDNA made from the entire isolated RNA. Produced via immunoSEQ multiplex PCR; TCRdb's table is partial and in-frame only. The sample shows about 150,000 clones, about 9.3% of them seen only once. No antigen has been assigned to these receptors. The sequenced sample was central memory CD4+ T cells from blood. The receptors were sampled from a man between 25 and 39 years old with type 1 diabetes.

Only a few counts were recorded for this clone. V is TRBV7-9 and J is TRBJ2-7; no reliable D call. The CDR3 runs 11 residues. V lost 2 bases to trimming and J lost 6 bases, with 5 bases between them. Germline loops: CDR1 SEHNR, CDR2 FQNEAQ (reference sequence). The CDR3 region is CASSLFGEQYF. The CDR3 nucleotides are TGTGCCAGCAGCTTATTCGGCGAGCAGTACTTC.

The rearrangement links TRBV5-1 to TRBJ1-2, with 10 bases lining up with TRBD1. The V and J ends lost 4 bases and 0 bases, in that order; junction bases with no gene match: 3. Per germline, CDR1 SGHRS and CDR2 YFSETQ. The CDR3 contains 15 residues. The CDR3 DNA follows: TGCGCCAGCAGCCGGGACAGGGGCTCTAACTATGGCTACACCTTC. Translation gives CASSRDRGSNYGYTF.

The J gene is TRBJ2-1, the V gene TRBV5-6; D gene uncertain. Trimming took off 0 bases at V and 12 bases at J, with 10 bases between the two ends. This CDR3 is built from 12 residues. CDR1 SGHDT and CDR2 YYEEEE come from the germline V gene. The CDR3 DNA is TGTGCCAGCAGCTTGGTTATGTTCGGGCAGTTCTTC. Its protein is CASSLVMFGQFF.

This clone has just a few counts. This rearrangement joins TRBV5-1 to TRBJ2-4, with D tentatively TRBD2 (6 bases). CDR1 and CDR2 from the germline V gene are SGHRS and YFSETQ. Trimming stripped 5 bases from V and 6 bases from J, with 18 bases between. This CDR3 is built from 15 residues. CDR3 sequence (DNA): TGCGCCAGCAGAGGTGGGACGGCGGAGGGAAACATTCAGTACTTC. This encodes CASRGGTAEGNIQYF. The full variable domain, its missing parts supplied by reference TRBV5-1 and TRBJ2-4, is KAGVTQTPRYLIKTRGQQVTLSCSPISGHRSVSWYQQTPGQGLQFLFEYFSETQRNKGNFPGRFSGRQFSNSRSEMNVSTLELGDSALYLCASRGGTAEGNIQYFGAGTRLSVL.

The chain employs TRBV27 and TRBJ2-7, with 7 bases that match TRBD2. Germline lookup yields CDR1 MNHEY and CDR2 SMNVEV (reference sequence). V was clipped by 7 bases and J by 2 bases; unmatched bases: 5. This CDR3 is 13 amino acids long. The CDR3 here is CASTPTSPYEQYF. The CDR3 nucleotides read TGTGCCAGCACCCCGACTAGCCCCTACGAGCAGTACTTC.

This clone turned up a few times. This sequence joins TRBV28 and TRBJ2-4; possibly TRBD1 for D (6 bases). The germline V gene encodes CDR1 MDHEN and CDR2 SYDVKM. This CDR3 spans 12 amino acids. Between the trimmed V and J ends, which lost 7 bases and 14 bases, there was a span of 18 bases. CDR3: CASTTNEGQKYF. CDR3 sequence (DNA): TGTGCCAGCACGACCAATGAGGGACAAAAGTACTTC.

This clone was counted between two and nine times. V gene TRBV5-1 combines with J gene TRBJ2-1, with TRBD2 identical over 9 bases. The CDR3 is 16 residues long. V trimming: 2 bases; J trimming: 5 bases; junction bases outside the gene matches: 8. The V gene's germline CDR1 is SGHRS and CDR2 YFSETQ. The CDR3 is CASSFPPRGGDNEQFF. CDR3 nucleotides: TGCGCCAGCAGCTTTCCCCCACGCGGGGGGGACAATGAGCAGTTCTTC.